The text below deals with one T cell receptor beta chain. The source of the sample is a study of OX40 agonist ivuxolimab in advanced cancers. Overall study context: An anti-OX40 (CD134) antibody with agonistic activity, ivuxolimab, was administered to patients. Melanoma, hepatocellular carcinoma, head and neck or renal cell cancer occurred in dose-escalation patients.

Profiled with immunoSEQ multiplex PCR; TCRdb holds only in-frame clones, not every one. The table includes over 95,000 clones, about 79% detected once. V lost 7 bases and J 3 bases, leaving 10 bases between the germline ends. The CDR3 is 12 residues long. Germline-derived CDR1 and CDR2 are SNHLY and FYNNEI. The J gene is TRBJ2-7, the V gene TRBV2; D possibly corresponds to TRBD1 (5 bases). The TCR comes from an adult with an advanced solid tumor such as melanoma, head and neck, liver or kidney cancer. This sample comprised CD4+ or CD8+ T cells sorted from blood, obtained in a trial of the OX40 agonist ivuxolimab. The CDR3 is CASTQQDYEQYF. CDR3 sequence (DNA): TGTGCCAGCACCCAACAGGACTACGAGCAGTACTTC.